What follows are 10 T cell receptor beta chains derived from one specimen sequenced in a study of shared clonotypes between healthy human individuals. Using immunoSEQ multiplex PCR, the repertoire was profiled, and TCRdb retains in-frame clones only, with some absent. The sample records 2 million to 3 million clones, around 90% being singletons. Sequencing was done on a sample of naive CD4+ T cells sorted from blood. Indicated subset: CD45RA+ positively selected. Receptors originate from a man between 18 and 35 years old in good health.

In its sample, this clone was seen once. J is TRBJ1-1 and V is TRBV27; perhaps TRBD1 as D (6 bases). Trimming pared 4 bases from V and 11 bases from J, leaving 17 bases between. Germline-derived CDR1 and CDR2 are MNHEY and SMNVEV (reference sequence). CDR3 length: 13 amino acids. In DNA form, the CDR3 reads TGTGCCAGCAGTTCCCGGACAGACTGGGTCGCTTTCTTT. As protein: CASSSRTDWVAFF.

This clone appeared a single time. The chain couples TRBV4-2 to TRBJ1-1; 9 bases map to TRBD1. The CDR3 length is 21 residues. Trimming removed 4 bases from V and 1 base from J; junction bases left unmatched: 22. In germline, CDR1 is LGHNA, CDR2 YNFKEQ. CDR3 sequence reads: CASSPTFRRQIQGAANTEAFF. CDR3 DNA: TGTGCCAGCAGCCCCACGTTCCGGAGACAAATACAGGGGGCAGCGAACACTGAAGCTTTCTTT.

This clone was seen a single time. This chain connects TRBV21-1 to TRBJ1-4; TRBD1, the table's D call, lacks a check against the DNA. TRBV21-1 is a pseudogene. This CDR3 contains 17 residues. CDR3 region: CASSKAQGKDPNEKLFF. CDR3 in DNA: TGTGCCAGCAGCAAAGCGCAGGGAAAAGACCCGAATGAAAAACTGTTTTTT.

The chain couples TRBV27 to TRBJ2-6, with TRBD1 identical over 8 bases. The CDR3 has 17 amino acids. V was pared by 6 bases and J by 0 bases, with 7 bases of the junction left unmatched. Germline CDR1 reads MNHEY; CDR2 reads SMNVEV (reference sequence). CDR3 DNA sequence: TGTGCCAGCAGCCGGACAGGGCCCACCTCTGGGGCCAACGTCCTGACTTTC. This translates into CASSRTGPTSGANVLTF. Combining the CDR3 with reference TRBV27 and TRBJ2-6 gives the whole variable domain EAQVTQNPRYLITVTGKKLTVTCSQNMNHEYMSWYRQDPGLGLRQIYYSMNVEVTDKGDVPEGYKVSRKEKRNFPLILESPSPNQTSLYFCASSRTGPTSGANVLTFGAGSRLTVL.

The gene calls are TRBV7-2 and TRBJ1-2; 8 nucleotides agree with TRBD1. Germline values: CDR1 SGHTA, CDR2 FQGNSA. The V gene end was trimmed by 4 bases and the J gene end by 10 bases; junction bases not matched to a gene: 11. CDR3 length: 14 amino acids. Written as DNA, the CDR3 is TGTGCCAGCAGCTCCGACAGGGGCCCCTCTCCCTACACCTTC. Translating gives CASSSDRGPSPYTF.

In regard to this clone: This specimen includes other DNA sequences encoding the same CDR3. J is TRBJ1-1 and V is TRBV19; no definite D call. Trimming removed 2 bases at V and 0 bases at J, with 7 bases between. This CDR3 has 14 residues. Germline V gene lookup returns CDR1 LNHDA and CDR2 SQIVND (reference sequence). CDR3 DNA sequence: TGTGCCAGTAGTATATCCGGGTTGAACACTGAAGCTTTCTTT. Translated, it gives CASSISGLNTEAFF.

The CDR3 reads CAWSTLPTGWGYTF. CDR3 nucleotides: TGTGCCTGGAGTACTCTTCCGACAGGGTGGGGCTACACCTTC. The chain is built from TRBV30 and TRBJ1-2; 7 bases are a match to TRBD1. This CDR3 spans 14 amino acids. Germline CDR1 reads GTSNPN; CDR2 reads SVGIG (reference sequence). V shed 2 bases, J shed 8 bases, and the junction held 11 bases outside the gene matches.

The chain links TRBV10-3 to TRBJ2-5; D remains ambiguous. This CDR3 has 12 amino acids. From germline, CDR1 is ENHRY and CDR2 SYGVKD. V lost 10 bases and J lost 0, with 9 bases in between. The CDR3 protein is CATTHNQETQYF. In nucleotides, the CDR3 is TGTGCCACCACCCACAACCAAGAGACCCAGTACTTC.

Turning to this clone: Additional DNA sequences in this sample encode the identical CDR3. The V call is TRBV11-2, the J call TRBJ1-1; 7 bases are a match to TRBD1. Germline trimming cut 0 bases from V and 5 bases from J; bases unmatched to any gene: 3. CDR1 and CDR2 from the germline V gene are SGHAT and FQNNGV. This CDR3 has 14 residues. CDR3 in amino acids: CASSLDRGGTEAFF. Here the CDR3 DNA reads TGTGCCAGCAGCTTAGACAGGGGGGGGACTGAAGCTTTCTTT.

The chain carries TRBV7-2 and TRBJ2-3; TRBD1 matches at 8 bases. The junction had 12 bases not matched to a gene; V was cut back by 7 bases and J by 6 bases. CDR3 length equals 15 residues. CDR1 SGHTA and CDR2 FQGNSA come from the germline V gene. The CDR3 nucleotides read TGTGCCAGCACCATGTTGGGGACAGGCCGGGATACGCAGTATTTT. This encodes CASTMLGTGRDTQYF.